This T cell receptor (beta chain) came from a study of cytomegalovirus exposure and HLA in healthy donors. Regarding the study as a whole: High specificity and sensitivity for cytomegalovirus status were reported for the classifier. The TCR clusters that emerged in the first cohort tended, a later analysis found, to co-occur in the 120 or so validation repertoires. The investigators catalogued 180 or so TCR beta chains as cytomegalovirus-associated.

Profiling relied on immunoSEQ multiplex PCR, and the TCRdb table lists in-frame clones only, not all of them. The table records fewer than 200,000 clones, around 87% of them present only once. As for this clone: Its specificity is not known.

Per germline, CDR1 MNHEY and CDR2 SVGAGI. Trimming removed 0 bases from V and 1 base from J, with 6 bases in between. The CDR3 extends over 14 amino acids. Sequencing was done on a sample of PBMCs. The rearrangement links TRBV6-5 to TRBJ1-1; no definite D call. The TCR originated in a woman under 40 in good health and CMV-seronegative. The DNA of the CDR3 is TGTGCCAGCAGTTACTCGGCAGGGAACACTGAAGCTTTCTTT. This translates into CASSYSAGNTEAFF.